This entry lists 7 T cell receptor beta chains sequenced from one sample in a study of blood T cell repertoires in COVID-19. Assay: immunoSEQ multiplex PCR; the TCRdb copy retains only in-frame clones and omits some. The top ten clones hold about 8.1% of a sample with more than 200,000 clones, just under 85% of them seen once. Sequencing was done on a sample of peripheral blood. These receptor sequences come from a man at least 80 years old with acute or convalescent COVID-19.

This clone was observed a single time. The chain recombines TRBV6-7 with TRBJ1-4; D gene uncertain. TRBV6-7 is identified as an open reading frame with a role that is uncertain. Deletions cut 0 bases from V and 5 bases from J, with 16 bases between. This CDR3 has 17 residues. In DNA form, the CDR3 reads TGTGCCAGCAGTTACTCATCCCGGGCCGGCGGGAATGAAAAACTGTTTTTT. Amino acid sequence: CASSYSSRAGGNEKLFF.

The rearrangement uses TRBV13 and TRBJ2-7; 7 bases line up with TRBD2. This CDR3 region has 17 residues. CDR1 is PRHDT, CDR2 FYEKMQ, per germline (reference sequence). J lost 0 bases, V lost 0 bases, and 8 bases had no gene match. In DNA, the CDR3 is TGTGCCAGCAGCTTAGGCCTAGGGGCTAGCGGCTCCTACGAGCAGTACTTC. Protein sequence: CASSLGLGASGSYEQYF.

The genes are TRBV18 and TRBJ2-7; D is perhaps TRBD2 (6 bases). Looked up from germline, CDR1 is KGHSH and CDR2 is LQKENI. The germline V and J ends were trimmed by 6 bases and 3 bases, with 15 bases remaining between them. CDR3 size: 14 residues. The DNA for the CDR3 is TGTGCCAGCTCCCCCTTGGGGAGGAGCTACGAGCAGTACTTC. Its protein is CASSPLGRSYEQYF. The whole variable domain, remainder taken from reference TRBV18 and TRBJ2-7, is NAGVMQNPRHLVRRRGQEARLRCSPMKGHSHVYWYRQLPEEGLKFMVYLQKENIIDESGMPKERFSAEFPKEGPSILRIQQVVRGDSAAYFCASSPLGRSYEQYFGPGTRLTVT.

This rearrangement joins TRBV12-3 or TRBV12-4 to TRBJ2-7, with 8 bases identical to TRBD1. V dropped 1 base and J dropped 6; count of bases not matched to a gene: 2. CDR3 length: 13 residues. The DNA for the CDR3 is TGTGCCAGCAGTTTAGAGGACAGGGCCGAGCAGTACTTC. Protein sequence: CASSLEDRAEQYF.

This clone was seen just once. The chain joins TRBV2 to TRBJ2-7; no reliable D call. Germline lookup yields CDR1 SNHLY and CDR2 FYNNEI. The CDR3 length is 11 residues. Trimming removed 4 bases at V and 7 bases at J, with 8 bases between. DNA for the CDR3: TGTGCCAGCAGTGTTGTTTCGGAGCAGTACTTC. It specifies CASSVVSEQYF. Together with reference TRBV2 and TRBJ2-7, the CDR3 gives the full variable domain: EPEVTQTPSHQVTQMGQEVILRCVPISNHLYFYWYRQILGQKVEFLVSFYNNEISEKSEIFDDQFSVERPDGSNFTLKIRSTKLEDSAMYFCASSVVSEQYFGPGTRLTVT.

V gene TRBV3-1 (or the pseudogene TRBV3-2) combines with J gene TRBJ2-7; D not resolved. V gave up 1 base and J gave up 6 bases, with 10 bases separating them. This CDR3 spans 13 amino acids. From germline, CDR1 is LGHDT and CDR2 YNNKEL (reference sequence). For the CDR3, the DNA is TGTGCCAGCAGCCAAGGACACGGTTTCGAGCAGTACTTC. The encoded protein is CASSQGHGFEQYF.

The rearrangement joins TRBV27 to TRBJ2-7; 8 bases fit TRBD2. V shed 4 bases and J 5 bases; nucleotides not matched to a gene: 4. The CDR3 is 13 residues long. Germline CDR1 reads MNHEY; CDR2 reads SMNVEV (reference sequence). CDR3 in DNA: TGTGCCAGCAGTTCGACCGGGGGGGACGAGCAGTACTTC. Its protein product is CASSSTGGDEQYF.